Listed below are T cell receptor beta chains from one sample, sequenced in a study of blood T cell repertoires in COVID-19. The repertoire was sequenced with immunoSEQ multiplex PCR; TCRdb's copy has only in-frame clones and lacks some. The sample lists roughly 380,000 clones, about 87% occurring once. Sequencing used PBMCs or T cells enriched from blood (not recorded which). These receptors were collected from a man aged 25-45 years who had recovered from COVID-19. CDR3s include the opening cysteine and the closing phenylalanine or tryptophan. A D gene is named only where the DNA matches it firmly. Rows give clone size only sometimes, using once, few, many, or a class for an expanded clone.

CDR3 length: 16
clone size: NA
J gene: TRBJ2-2
V gene: TRBV5-1
D gene: TRBD1
CDR3 DNA: TGCGCCAGCAGCGAGGGACAGGGGATGGGTACCGGGGAGCTGTTTTTT
CDR3 protein: CASSEGQGMGTGELFF

CDR3 length: 13
clone size: NA
J gene: TRBJ1-1
V gene: TRBV19
D gene: TRBD1
CDR3 DNA: TGTGCCAGTAGGCAGGGGGGACGGACTGAAGCTTTCTTT
CDR3 protein: CASRQGGRTEAFF

CDR3 length: 14
clone size: NA
J gene: TRBJ2-3
V gene: TRBV10-3
D gene: NA
CDR3 DNA: TGTGCCATCAGTGAACTCGCAGGGGGGGATACGCAGTATTTT
CDR3 protein: CAISELAGGDTQYF

CDR3 length: 13
clone size: NA
J gene: TRBJ1-1
V gene: TRBV30
D gene: NA
CDR3 DNA: TGTGCCTGGAGTGTACGGTTGGACACTGAAGCTTTCTTT
CDR3 protein: CAWSVRLDTEAFF

CDR3 length: 14
clone size: NA
J gene: TRBJ1-5
V gene: TRBV9
D gene: NA
CDR3 DNA: TGTGCCAGCAGCGTAGGTCCACAAGATCAGCCCCAGCATTTT
CDR3 protein: CASSVGPQDQPQHF

CDR3 length: 15
clone size: NA
J gene: TRBJ2-6
V gene: TRBV19
D gene: NA
CDR3 DNA: TGTGCCAGTAGTGGGGGCTTCTCTGGGGCCAACGTCCTGACTTTC
CDR3 protein: CASSGGFSGANVLTF

CDR3 length: 13
clone size: NA
J gene: TRBJ2-7
V gene: TRBV18
D gene: NA
CDR3 DNA: TGTGCCAGCTCACTCTCGGACACCCGGGAGCAGTACTTC
CDR3 protein: CASSLSDTREQYF

CDR3 length: 17
clone size: once
J gene: TRBJ2-3
V gene: TRBV5-6
D gene: TRBD2
CDR3 DNA: TGTGCCAGCAGCTTGACGGGACTAGCGGCTAGCACAGATACGCAGTATTTT
CDR3 protein: CASSLTGLAASTDTQYF

CDR3 length: 14
clone size: NA
J gene: TRBJ1-1
V gene: TRBV4-1
D gene: TRBD1
CDR3 DNA: TGCGCCAGCAGCCAGGGGGACAGGGCAACTGAAGCTTTCTTT
CDR3 protein: CASSQGDRATEAFF

CDR3 length: 13
clone size: NA
J gene: TRBJ1-3
V gene: TRBV29-1
D gene: TRBD1
CDR3 DNA: TGCAGCGTCCTGACAGGGACTGGAAACACCATATATTTT
CDR3 protein: CSVLTGTGNTIYF

CDR3 length: 15
clone size: NA
J gene: TRBJ1-2
V gene: TRBV5-1
D gene: TRBD1
CDR3 DNA: TGCGCCAGCAGCTTGGCCGGACAGGATACATATGGCTACACCTTC
CDR3 protein: CASSLAGQDTYGYTF

CDR3 length: 15
clone size: NA
J gene: TRBJ2-1
V gene: TRBV4-2
D gene: NA
CDR3 DNA: TGTGCCAGCAGCCAAAGCGACAGGCAGAACAATGAGCAGTTCTTC
CDR3 protein: CASSQSDRQNNEQFF

CDR3 length: 16
clone size: NA
J gene: TRBJ1-5
V gene: TRBV5-6
D gene: NA
CDR3 DNA: TGTGCCAGCAGCTTGGGCCTAGGGGTTAGCAATCAGCCCCAGCATTTT
CDR3 protein: CASSLGLGVSNQPQHF

CDR3 length: 16
clone size: NA
J gene: TRBJ2-1
V gene: TRBV27
D gene: TRBD1
CDR3 DNA: TGTGCCAGCAGTCCCGCAGACAGGGGACATAGGAATGAGCAGTTCTTC
CDR3 protein: CASSPADRGHRNEQFF

CDR3 length: 12
clone size: NA
J gene: TRBJ1-2
V gene: TRBV7-9
D gene: NA
CDR3 DNA: TGTGCCAGTGGGGAAGGGGTCTATGGCTACACCTTC
CDR3 protein: CASGEGVYGYTF

CDR3 length: 13
clone size: once
J gene: TRBJ2-5
V gene: TRBV5-1
D gene: TRBD1
CDR3 DNA: TGCGCCAGCAGTAAGGGGACAGAGGAGACCCAGTACTTC
CDR3 protein: CASSKGTEETQYF

CDR3 length: 14
clone size: NA
J gene: TRBJ2-7
V gene: TRBV9
D gene: TRBD1
CDR3 DNA: TGTGCCAGCAGCTCGTCAGGGGGCTCCGACGAGCAGTACTTC
CDR3 protein: CASSSSGGSDEQYF

CDR3 length: 15
clone size: NA
J gene: TRBJ1-6
V gene: TRBV10-2
D gene: TRBD1
CDR3 DNA: TGCGCCAGCAGTTGGGGGACAGGGCAAGATTCACCCCTCCACTTT
CDR3 protein: CASSWGTGQDSPLHF

CDR3 length: 14
clone size: NA
J gene: TRBJ2-5
V gene: TRBV25-1
D gene: TRBD1
CDR3 DNA: TGTGCCAGCAGTGAATTTGACAGGGAAGAGACCCAGTACTTC
CDR3 protein: CASSEFDREETQYF

CDR3 length: 17
clone size: NA
J gene: TRBJ1-4
V gene: TRBV4-1
D gene: TRBD1
CDR3 DNA: TGCGCCAGCAGCCATCTTGTTCTCCACAGGGGGGGCGAAAAACTGTTTTTT
CDR3 protein: CASSHLVLHRGGEKLFF

CDR3 length: 12
clone size: NA
J gene: TRBJ1-1
V gene: TRBV6-4
D gene: NA
CDR3 DNA: TGTGCCAGCAGTGACGGGGGGATCGAAGCTTTCTTT
CDR3 protein: CASSDGGIEAFF

CDR3 length: 13
clone size: NA
J gene: TRBJ1-5
V gene: TRBV30
D gene: NA
CDR3 DNA: TGTGCCTGGAGTGGGCAGTACAATCAGCCCCAGCATTTT
CDR3 protein: CAWSGQYNQPQHF

CDR3 length: 13
clone size: NA
J gene: TRBJ1-2
V gene: TRBV7-2
D gene: NA
CDR3 DNA: TGTGCCAGCAGCTTTGACAGGAACAGTGGCTACACCTTC
CDR3 protein: CASSFDRNSGYTF

CDR3 length: 15
clone size: NA
J gene: TRBJ2-1
V gene: TRBV9
D gene: TRBD2
CDR3 DNA: TGTGCCAGCAGCGTAGCCGGACTAGCGGGCAATGAGCAGTTCTTC
CDR3 protein: CASSVAGLAGNEQFF

CDR3 length: 16
clone size: NA
J gene: TRBJ1-4
V gene: TRBV27
D gene: NA
CDR3 DNA: TGTGCCAGCAGTTTCCTCGGACGGGAAAGTAATGAAAAACTGTTTTTT
CDR3 protein: CASSFLGRESNEKLFF

CDR3 length: 15
clone size: NA
J gene: TRBJ1-6
V gene: TRBV18
D gene: NA
CDR3 DNA: TGTGCCAGCTCACCGGGCAGGGGCATAAATTCACCCCTCCACTTT
CDR3 protein: CASSPGRGINSPLHF

CDR3 length: 16
clone size: NA
J gene: TRBJ2-4
V gene: TRBV2
D gene: TRBD2
CDR3 DNA: TGTGCCAGCAGTGAAGCTCGCGGGAGGGCCAAAAACATTCAGTACTTC
CDR3 protein: CASSEARGRAKNIQYF

CDR3 length: 15
clone size: NA
J gene: TRBJ2-3
V gene: TRBV5-4
D gene: TRBD1
CDR3 DNA: TGTGCCAGCAGCTTGCAGGGGGTGACCACAGATACGCAGTATTTT
CDR3 protein: CASSLQGVTTDTQYF

CDR3 length: 14
clone size: NA
J gene: TRBJ2-3
V gene: TRBV19
D gene: NA
CDR3 DNA: TGTGCCAGTAGTATAGGTGGAGGCACAGATACGCAGTATTTT
CDR3 protein: CASSIGGGTDTQYF

CDR3 length: 14
clone size: NA
J gene: TRBJ1-2
V gene: TRBV7-8
D gene: TRBD1
CDR3 DNA: TGTGCCAGCAGCAAGACAGGGGCCTCGCCTCTGGGCACCTTC
CDR3 protein: CASSKTGASPLGTF

CDR3 length: 17
clone size: NA
J gene: TRBJ2-2
V gene: TRBV3-1/TRBV3-2
D gene: NA
CDR3 DNA: TGTGCCAGCAGCCCCCGTTGGACAGCTTTCAACACCGGGGAGCTGTTTTTT
CDR3 protein: CASSPRWTAFNTGELFF

CDR3 length: 14
clone size: NA
J gene: TRBJ2-7
V gene: TRBV30
D gene: TRBD2
CDR3 DNA: TGTGCCTGGAAGAAAGCGGGGGGGCGGGATGAGCAGTACTTC
CDR3 protein: CAWKKAGGRDEQYF

CDR3 length: 13
clone size: NA
J gene: TRBJ1-1
V gene: TRBV6-5
D gene: TRBD1
CDR3 DNA: TGTGCCAACACACAGGGGGCAGGGACTGAAGCTTTCTTT
CDR3 protein: CANTQGAGTEAFF

CDR3 length: 13
clone size: once
J gene: TRBJ2-7
V gene: TRBV7-2
D gene: NA
CDR3 DNA: TGTGCCAGCAGCTTACTGGGGGCCCACGAGCAGTACTTC
CDR3 protein: CASSLLGAHEQYF

CDR3 length: 13
clone size: few
J gene: TRBJ1-1
V gene: TRBV7-9
D gene: TRBD1
CDR3 DNA: TGTGCCAGCAGCTCACAGGGGACCACTGAAGCTTTCTTT
CDR3 protein: CASSSQGTTEAFF

CDR3 length: 16
clone size: NA
J gene: TRBJ2-1
V gene: TRBV7-3
D gene: NA
CDR3 DNA: TGTGCCAGCAGCTTAACGGCCGGGGGCTCCTACAATGAGCAGTTCTTC
CDR3 protein: CASSLTAGGSYNEQFF

CDR3 length: 16
clone size: NA
J gene: TRBJ1-1
V gene: TRBV5-1
D gene: TRBD1
CDR3 DNA: TGCGCCAGCAGCTCTGGACAGGGGGCGGTTGGCGCTGAAGCTTTCTTT
CDR3 protein: CASSSGQGAVGAEAFF

CDR3 length: 15
clone size: NA
J gene: TRBJ2-3
V gene: TRBV6-5
D gene: TRBD2
CDR3 DNA: TGTGCCAGCCGTCGTCCGGGGGGAGCCACAGATACGCAGTATTTT
CDR3 protein: CASRRPGGATDTQYF

CDR3 length: 17
clone size: NA
J gene: TRBJ1-2
V gene: TRBV19
D gene: NA
CDR3 DNA: TGTGCCAGTTACAAACCCTCTTCGGCCAGCCGGCGGGAAGGCTACACCTTC
CDR3 protein: CASYKPSSASRREGYTF

CDR3 length: 12
clone size: NA
J gene: TRBJ2-7
V gene: TRBV4-1
D gene: TRBD1
CDR3 DNA: TGCGCCAGCAGCCAGGACAGGGACGAGCAGTACTTC
CDR3 protein: CASSQDRDEQYF

CDR3 length: 14
clone size: NA
J gene: TRBJ1-2
V gene: TRBV2
D gene: TRBD1
CDR3 DNA: TGTGCCAGCAGTTTCTCGGGACAGCTCTATGGCTACACCTTC
CDR3 protein: CASSFSGQLYGYTF

CDR3 length: 14
clone size: NA
J gene: TRBJ2-7
V gene: TRBV7-2
D gene: NA
CDR3 DNA: TGTGCCAGCAGCCCAAAGGACAGAGCCTACGAGCAGTACTTC
CDR3 protein: CASSPKDRAYEQYF

CDR3 length: 14
clone size: NA
J gene: TRBJ1-2
V gene: TRBV2
D gene: NA
CDR3 DNA: TGTGCCAGCAGAAACAACCGGGAGAACTATGGCTACACCTTC
CDR3 protein: CASRNNRENYGYTF

CDR3 length: 14
clone size: NA
J gene: TRBJ1-6
V gene: TRBV18
D gene: NA
CDR3 DNA: TGTGCCAGCTCACCAGGCCAGGGGAATTCACCCCTCCACTTT
CDR3 protein: CASSPGQGNSPLHF

CDR3 length: 14
clone size: NA
J gene: TRBJ1-1
V gene: TRBV4-1
D gene: NA
CDR3 DNA: TGCGCCAGCAGCCAAGATTTGGGCGCCCTGAGAGCTTTCTTT
CDR3 protein: CASSQDLGALRAFF

CDR3 length: 13
clone size: NA
J gene: TRBJ1-2
V gene: TRBV29-1
D gene: TRBD1
CDR3 DNA: TGCAGCGTTGGGGGACAGGGTTTTGGTGGCTACACCTTC
CDR3 protein: CSVGGQGFGGYTF

CDR3 length: 13
clone size: NA
J gene: TRBJ1-2
V gene: TRBV6-2/TRBV6-3
D gene: NA
CDR3 DNA: TGTGCCAGCAGCTCGGTCGAGAACTATGGCTACACCTTC
CDR3 protein: CASSSVENYGYTF

CDR3 length: 14
clone size: once
J gene: TRBJ2-1
V gene: TRBV19
D gene: TRBD1
CDR3 DNA: TGTGCCAGTACTCCGGGACAGGGGGCAAGGGAGCAGTTCTTC
CDR3 protein: CASTPGQGAREQFF

CDR3 length: 15
clone size: NA
J gene: TRBJ2-1
V gene: TRBV6-5
D gene: TRBD2
CDR3 DNA: TGTGCCAGCAGCTCCTCCGGGGGGGGCTACAATGAGCAGTTCTTC
CDR3 protein: CASSSSGGGYNEQFF

CDR3 length: 14
clone size: NA
J gene: TRBJ2-7
V gene: TRBV6-5
D gene: TRBD2
CDR3 DNA: TGTGCCAGCTCCCGAAAGCGGGGGTACAACGAGCAGTACTTC
CDR3 protein: CASSRKRGYNEQYF

CDR3 length: 13
clone size: NA
J gene: TRBJ1-5
V gene: TRBV27
D gene: NA
CDR3 DNA: TGTGCCAGCAGTCTCAGGAGCAATCAGCCCCAGCATTTT
CDR3 protein: CASSLRSNQPQHF

CDR3 length: 10
clone size: NA
J gene: TRBJ1-1
V gene: TRBV6-5
D gene: NA
CDR3 DNA: TGTGCCAGCACCGGTGGTTTAGCTTTCTTT
CDR3 protein: CASTGGLAFF